This TCR beta chain was found in a study of T cell responses to AZD1222 COVID-19 vaccine. Findings and limits, study-wide: Variant regions that are unmutated are reportedly the target of nearly half of spike-specific TCRs.

Points on this clone: As yet, its antigen is unknown.

Measured with immunoSEQ multiplex PCR; TCRdb has only the in-frame clones, and not every one. The table records 150,000 to 200,000 clones, 80% to 95% of them present only once. The germline V gene encodes CDR1 MGHRA and CDR2 YSYEKL. This CDR3 is built from 20 residues. With V trimmed by 2 bases and J by 0 bases, 14 bases remained unmatched. This sample comprised peripheral blood, obtained 28 days after the second AZD1222 dose. The chain links TRBV4-1 to TRBJ2-1; 9 positions match TRBD1. The source is an adult who received the AZD1222 COVID-19 vaccine. The DNA of the CDR3 is TGCGCCAGCAGCCAATCCGGGACAGGGCTATTTTCCGGCTCCTACAATGAGCAGTTCTTC. This encodes CASSQSGTGLFSGSYNEQFF.